This T cell receptor (beta chain) is from a study of B cell selection in AIRE deficiency. Study conclusions and caveats: Tconv and Treg cells from AIRE-deficient patients resembled healthy donors in TCRBV usage, CDR3 length and diversity. About 30.6% of healthy-donor shared Treg TCRbeta sequences appeared in patient Tconv cells. Only about 9.3% of a few thousand shared Treg sequences were patient-specific; 31.6% healthy-specific.

As concerns this clone: The antigen is not known.

Assay used: immunoSEQ multiplex PCR; TCRdb lists only in-frame clones, some missing. Of roughly 18,000 clones listed, approximately 94% were seen once; the top ten hold 0.89%. Regulatory T cells were sorted as CD4+CD25hiCD127low/negative. This CDR3 contains 14 residues. V was shortened by 6 bases and J by 10 bases, with 16 bases between the two germline ends. The germline gives CDR1 LNHDA, CDR2 SQIVND (reference sequence). The receptor comes from a human donor in good health. Material for sequencing was CD4+CD25+ Tregs sorted from PBMCs. This chain uses TRBV19 with TRBJ1-6; D is possibly TRBD1 (6 bases). The CDR3 is CASSPPQGRSPLHF. The CDR3 nucleotides read TGTGCCAGTAGCCCTCCACAGGGTCGGTCACCCCTCCACTTT.